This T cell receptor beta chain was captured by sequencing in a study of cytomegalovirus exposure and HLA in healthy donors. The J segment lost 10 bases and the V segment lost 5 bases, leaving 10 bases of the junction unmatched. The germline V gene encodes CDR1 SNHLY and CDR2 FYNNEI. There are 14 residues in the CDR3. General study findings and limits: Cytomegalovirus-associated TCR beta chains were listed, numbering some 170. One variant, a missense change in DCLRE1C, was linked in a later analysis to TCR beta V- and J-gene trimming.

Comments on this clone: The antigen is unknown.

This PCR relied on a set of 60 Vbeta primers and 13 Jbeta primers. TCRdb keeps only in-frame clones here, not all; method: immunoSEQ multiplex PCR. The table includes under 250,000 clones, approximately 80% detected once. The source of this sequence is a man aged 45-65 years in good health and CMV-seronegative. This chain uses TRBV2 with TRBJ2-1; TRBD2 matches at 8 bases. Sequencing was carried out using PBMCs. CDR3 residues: CASSPGTRGMEQFF. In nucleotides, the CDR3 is TGTGCCAGCAGTCCCGGGACTAGAGGTATGGAGCAGTTCTTC.